This TCR beta chain was recorded in a study of blood T cell repertoires in COVID-19. Method: immunoSEQ multiplex PCR; TCRdb's copy keeps in-frame clones and lacks some. Here the sample spans about 140,000 clones, around 76% being singletons. The CDR3 contains 18 residues. Trimming took 3 bases from V and 1 from J; bases not matched to a gene: 12. CDR1 and CDR2 (germline): KGHSH, LQKENI. The sample consisted of peripheral blood. The chain joins TRBV18 to TRBJ2-7, with TRBD2 identical over 10 bases. The clonotype was recovered from a man older than 75 with acute or convalescent COVID-19. The CDR3 is CASSPTGLAGGISYEQYF. CDR3 sequence (DNA): TGTGCCAGCTCACCGACGGGGTTAGCGGGGGGCATTTCCTACGAGCAGTACTTC.